These 18 T cell receptor beta chains were sequenced from one sample in a study of beta chain features in type 1 diabetes. Study observations and caveats: Significant though moderate, a shortening of TCRB CDR3s appeared in all four CD4+ subsets of Type 1 diabetes patients.

The antigens for these receptors are not known. Reverse transcription of all isolated RNA meant that expressed TCRB transcripts were sequenced. The repertoire was sequenced with immunoSEQ multiplex PCR; TCRdb's copy has only in-frame clones and lacks some. This sample has 600,000 to 750,000 clones, with around 12% found just once. The specimen was naive CD4+ T cells from blood. These receptors all come from a man aged 30-40 years with type 1 diabetes.

The genes are TRBV20-1 and TRBJ1-2; 7 nucleotides match TRBD1. Germline assignment: CDR1 DFQATT and CDR2 SNEGSKA (reference sequence). CDR3 size: 11 residues. Trimming at V came to 5 bases and at J to 3 bases, leaving 0 bases not matched to a gene. CDR3 in amino acids: CSADRDYGYTF. The CDR3 coding sequence is TGCAGTGCTGACAGGGACTATGGCTACACCTTC.

The chain recombines TRBV2 with TRBJ1-5; D remains unclear. Trimming removed 4 bases at V and 6 bases at J, with 7 bases between. CDR1 is SNHLY and CDR2 is FYNNEI in the germline V gene. There are 12 residues in the CDR3. CDR3 coding DNA: TGTGCCAGCAGTGCAATAGCTCAGCCCCAGCATTTT. It specifies CASSAIAQPQHF.

Written as DNA, the CDR3 is TGCGCCAGCAGCCAGGCGCACCGGGACAGCCAATCACCCCTCCACTTT. This translates into CASSQAHRDSQSPLHF. This chain joins TRBV4-3 and TRBJ1-6; the match to TRBD1 covers 7 bases. Trimming at V came to 3 bases and at J to 10 bases, leaving 12 bases not matched to a gene. The CDR3 sequence is 16 residues long. Germline V CDR1 and CDR2: LGHNA, YSLEER.

The rearrangement uses TRBV30 and TRBJ2-7; 12 nucleotides match TRBD1. Germline V CDR1 and CDR2: GTSNPN, SVGIG (reference sequence). Losses at the gene ends were 5 bases for V and 4 bases for J; bases not matched to a gene: 9. This CDR3 comprises 15 residues. The CDR3 DNA follows: TGTGCCTGGGACCTGAGGGGACAGGGGGCTTACGAGCAGTACTTC. This encodes CAWDLRGQGAYEQYF.

This clone was found a few times. V gene TRBV7-2 combines with J gene TRBJ1-6; D may be TRBD1 (5 bases). The CDR3 runs to 14 residues. Germline CDR1 SGHTA, CDR2 FQGNSA. V lost 7 bases, J lost 6 bases, and 13 bases lay in between. The chain's CDR3 is CASTFTGANSPLHF. As DNA, the CDR3 is TGTGCCAGCACCTTTACAGGCGCTAATTCACCCCTCCACTTT. The variable domain in full, completed from reference TRBV7-2 and TRBJ1-6, reads GAGVSQSPSNKVTEKGKDVELRCDPISGHTALYWYRQSLGQGLEFLIYFQGNSAPDKSGLPSDRFSAERTGGSVSTLTIQRTQQEDSAVYLCASTFTGANSPLHFGNGTRLTVT.

This clone appeared a few times. The CDR3 protein is CASSVSYNNEQFF. DNA of the CDR3: TGTGCCAGCAGCGTAAGCTATAACAATGAGCAGTTCTTC. The chain carries TRBV9 and TRBJ2-1, with D uncertain. This CDR3 is 13 amino acids long. Germline CDR1 is SGDLS and CDR2 is YYNGEE. V shed 1 base and J shed 5 bases, with 7 bases lying between them.

This clone was seen only a few times. V gene TRBV7-9 combines with J gene TRBJ2-7; 9 nucleotides align to TRBD1. The V gene end was trimmed by 4 bases and the J gene end by 0 bases; junction bases not matched to a gene: 7. In germline, CDR1 is SEHNR, CDR2 FQNEAQ (reference sequence). The CDR3 sequence is 16 residues long. CDR3 bases: TGTGCCAGCAGCTATGGGACAGGGAGAAGCTCCTACGAGCAGTACTTC. Encoded protein: CASSYGTGRSSYEQYF.

This clone was counted a few times. Other DNA sequences within the sample encode an identical CDR3. This chain connects TRBV18 to TRBJ2-3, with D possibly being TRBD2 (6 bases). The CDR3 has 13 residues. V was cut by 3 bases and J by 3 bases, with 7 bases left in between. Germline V lookup: CDR1 KGHSH, CDR2 LQKENI. As DNA, the CDR3 is TGTGCCAGCTCACCCGGGGGTACAGATACGCAGTATTTT. Translating it yields CASSPGGTDTQYF.

The V and J genes are TRBV5-1 and TRBJ2-7, with D perhaps TRBD1 (5 bases). The germline V and J ends were trimmed by 2 bases and 2 bases, with 14 bases remaining between them. CDR3 length: 15 amino acids. Per germline, CDR1 SGHRS and CDR2 YFSETQ. In DNA, the CDR3 is TGCGCCAGCAGCTTCCCCGAGGTGGACACCTACGAGCAGTACTTC. Translated, it gives CASSFPEVDTYEQYF.

The rearrangement uses TRBV9 and TRBJ2-1; D remains ambiguous. Germline loops: CDR1 SGDLS, CDR2 YYNGEE. The length of the CDR3 is 15 residues. Trimming cost V 1 base and J 5 bases, with 13 bases left between them. The CDR3 sequence is CASSVTPTTDNEQFF. CDR3 sequence (DNA): TGTGCCAGCAGCGTAACCCCTACTACAGACAATGAGCAGTTCTTC. Combining the CDR3 with reference TRBV9 and TRBJ2-1 gives the whole variable domain DSGVTQTPKHLITATGQRVTLRCSPRSGDLSVYWYQQSLDQGLQFLIQYYNGEERAKGNILERFSAQQFPDLHSELNLSSLELGDSALYFCASSVTPTTDNEQFFGPGTRLTVL.

This clone came up a few times. The rearrangement uses TRBV23-1 and TRBJ1-4; 7 bases map to TRBD1. TRBV23-1 is an ORF, with its function uncertain. The V segment lost 8 bases and the J segment 6 bases; nucleotides outside the gene matches: 9. The CDR3 sequence is 14 residues long. This CDR3 is CASPSGTEYEKLFF. CDR3 in DNA: TGCGCCAGCCCTTCCGGGACAGAATATGAAAAACTGTTTTTT.

Only a few counts were recorded for this clone. The rearrangement joins TRBV28 to TRBJ2-2, with 9 bases identical to TRBD1. V shed 10 bases, J shed 1 base, and the junction held 4 bases outside the gene matches. There are 14 residues in the CDR3. The germline V gene encodes CDR1 MDHEN and CDR2 SYDVKM. The CDR3, as DNA: TGTGCCACCATGGGACAGGGGAACACCGGGGAGCTGTTTTTT. Translated: CATMGQGNTGELFF.

The chain recombines TRBV29-1 with TRBJ2-7; D may be TRBD2 (5 bases). V lost 4 bases, J lost 4 bases, and 11 bases lay in between. Germline CDR1 reads SQVTM; CDR2 reads ANQGSEA. The CDR3 totals 12 residues. This CDR3 is CSVAGERYEQYF. As DNA, the CDR3 is TGCAGCGTTGCCGGGGAACGGTACGAGCAGTACTTC.

The chain recombines TRBV29-1 with TRBJ1-4, with TRBD1 identical over 7 bases. V lost 3 bases, J lost 8 bases, and 15 bases stayed unmatched. The germline CDR1 and CDR2 sequences are SQVTM and ANQGSEA. This CDR3 region has 16 residues. The CDR3 is CSVEINDRAPHEKLFF. The CDR3 bases are TGCAGCGTTGAGATAAACGACAGGGCCCCTCACGAAAAACTGTTTTTT. Together with reference TRBV29-1 and TRBJ1-4, the CDR3 gives the full variable domain: SAVISQKPSRDICQRGTSLTIQCQVDSQVTMMFWYRQQPGQSLTLIATANQGSEATYESGFVIDKFPISRPNLTFSTLTVSNMSPEDSSIYLCSVEINDRAPHEKLFFGSGTQLSVL.

This clone was observed a handful of times. This rearrangement joins TRBV7-3 to TRBJ2-3; the match to TRBD2 covers 11 bases. This CDR3 spans 18 amino acids. Trimming cost V 5 bases and J 3 bases; bases outside gene matches: 13. Germline V gene data show CDR1 as SGHTA and CDR2 as FQGTGA. The CDR3 DNA is TGTGCCAGCAGCCCAACCGGTAGCGGGGGGGCCATGACAGATACGCAGTATTTT. It is translated as CASSPTGSGGAMTDTQYF.

This clone occurred a few times. This chain joins TRBV30 and TRBJ1-5; 11 bases are shared with TRBD1. The germline gives CDR1 GTSNPN, CDR2 SVGIG (reference sequence). The V and J ends lost 4 bases and 7 bases, in that order; junction bases with no gene match: 6. This CDR3 comprises 14 residues. The CDR3 DNA reads as TGTGCCTGGACCCAGGACAGGGGGCGACAGCCCCAGCATTTT. It encodes CAWTQDRGRQPQHF.

This chain joins TRBV7-9 and TRBJ1-4, with 12 bases lining up with TRBD1. The CDR3 has 17 amino acids. J was trimmed by 5 bases and V by 6 bases; bases with no gene match: 10. Germline-derived CDR1 and CDR2 are SEHNR and FQNEAQ (reference sequence). For the CDR3, the DNA is TGTGCCAGCAGTCTCACGGGGACAGGGGGCTTGAATGAAAAACTGTTTTTT. This encodes CASSLTGTGGLNEKLFF.

This clone has only a few counts. The chain joins TRBV5-1 to TRBJ1-2; no firm D call. The V end lost 1 base, the J end lost 3 bases, and 10 bases lay between the germline ends. The germline V gene encodes CDR1 SGHRS and CDR2 YFSETQ. The CDR3 runs 14 residues. The CDR3 region has the DNA TGCGCCAGCAGCTTGAGCCTAGAGGACTATGGCTACACCTTC. Protein product: CASSLSLEDYGYTF.